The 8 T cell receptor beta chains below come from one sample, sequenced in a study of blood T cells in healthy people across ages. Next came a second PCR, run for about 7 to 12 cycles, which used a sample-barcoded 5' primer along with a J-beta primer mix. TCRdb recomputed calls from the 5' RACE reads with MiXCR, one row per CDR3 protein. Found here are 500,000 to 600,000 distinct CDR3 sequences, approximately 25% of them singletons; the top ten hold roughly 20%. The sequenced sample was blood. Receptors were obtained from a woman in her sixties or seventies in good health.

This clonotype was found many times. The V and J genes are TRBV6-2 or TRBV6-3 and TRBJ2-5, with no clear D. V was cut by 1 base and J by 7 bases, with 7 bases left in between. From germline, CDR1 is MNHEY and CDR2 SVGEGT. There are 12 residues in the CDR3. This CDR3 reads CASSYYSRTQYF. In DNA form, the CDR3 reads TGTGCCAGCAGTTACTACTCTCGGACCCAGTACTTC.

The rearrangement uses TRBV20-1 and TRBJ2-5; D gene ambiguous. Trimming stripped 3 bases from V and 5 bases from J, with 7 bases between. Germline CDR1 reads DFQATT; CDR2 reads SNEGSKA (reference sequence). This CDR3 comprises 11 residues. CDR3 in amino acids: CSARTPETQYF. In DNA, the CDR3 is TGCAGTGCTAGGACTCCCGAGACCCAGTACTTC.

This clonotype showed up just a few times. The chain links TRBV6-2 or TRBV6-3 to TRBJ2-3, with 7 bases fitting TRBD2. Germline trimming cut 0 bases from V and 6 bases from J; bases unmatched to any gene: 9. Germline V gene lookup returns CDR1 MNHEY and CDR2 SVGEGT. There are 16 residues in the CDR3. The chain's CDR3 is CASSYSAGDLWDTQYF. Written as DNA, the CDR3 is TGTGCCAGCAGTTACTCTGCGGGGGACCTTTGGGATACGCAGTATTTT.

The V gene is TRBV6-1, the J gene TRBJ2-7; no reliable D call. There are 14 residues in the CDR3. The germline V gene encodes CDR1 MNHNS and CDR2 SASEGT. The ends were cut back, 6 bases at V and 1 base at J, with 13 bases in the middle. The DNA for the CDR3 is TGTGCCAGCAGGCTCTCAGACGGATCCTACGAGCAGTACTTC. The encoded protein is CASRLSDGSYEQYF.

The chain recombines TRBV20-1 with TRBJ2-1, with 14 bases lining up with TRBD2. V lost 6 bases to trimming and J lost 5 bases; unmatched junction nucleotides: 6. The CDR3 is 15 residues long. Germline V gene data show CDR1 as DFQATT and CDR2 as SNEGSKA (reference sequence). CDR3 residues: CSADGTSGGHNEQFF. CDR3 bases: TGCAGTGCGGATGGGACTAGCGGGGGTCACAATGAGCAGTTCTTC.

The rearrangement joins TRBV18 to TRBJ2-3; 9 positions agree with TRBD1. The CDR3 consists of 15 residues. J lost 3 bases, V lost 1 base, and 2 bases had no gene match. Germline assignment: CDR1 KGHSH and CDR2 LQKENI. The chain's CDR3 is CASSPRGQGTDTQYF. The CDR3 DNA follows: TGTGCCAGCTCACCACGAGGACAGGGGACAGATACGCAGTATTTT.

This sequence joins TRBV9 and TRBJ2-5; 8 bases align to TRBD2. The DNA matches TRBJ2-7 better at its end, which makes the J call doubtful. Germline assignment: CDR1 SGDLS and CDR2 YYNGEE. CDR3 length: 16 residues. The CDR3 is CASSALPAGVSDEQYF. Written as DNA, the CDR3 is TGTGCCAGCAGCGCGCTTCCAGCGGGGGTATCGGACGAGCAGTACTTC.

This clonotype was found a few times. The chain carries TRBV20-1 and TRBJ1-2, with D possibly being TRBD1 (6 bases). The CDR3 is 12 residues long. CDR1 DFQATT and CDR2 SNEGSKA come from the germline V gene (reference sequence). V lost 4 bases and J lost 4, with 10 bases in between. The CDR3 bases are TGCAGTGCTATAAGGGGGGGCTATGGCTACACCTTC. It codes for CSAIRGGYGYTF.